These T cell receptor beta chains were read from a single sample in a study of T cell repertoires in cytomegalovirus infection. TCRdb itself ran the reads through MiXCR, one entry per CDR3 protein. The sample lists about 250,000 distinct CDR3 sequences; 9% to 15% were seen once. The specimen was PBMCs. The receptors shown here come from a human donor in good health (CMV status not recorded). Some clones in this sample may be carry-over from other donors' samples. Both conserved end residues are part of each CDR3. A D gene is named only where the DNA matches it firmly. A clone size is listed for some rows: how often the clone was seen (once, few, many), or a class if it is expanded.

v_gene: TRBV20-1
d_gene: TRBD1
j_gene: TRBJ1-4
abundance: few
CDR3nt: TGCAGTGCTGTCCCGGGACAGGCGTATGAAAAACTGTTTTTT
CDR3aa: CSAVPGQAYEKLFF

v_gene: TRBV7-3
d_gene: .
j_gene: TRBJ2-3
abundance: many
CDR3nt: TGTGCCAGCAGCTTAGGGGCTGGATGGGATACGCAGTATTTT
CDR3aa: CASSLGAGWDTQYF

v_gene: TRBV28
d_gene: TRBD1
j_gene: TRBJ2-5
abundance: few
CDR3nt: TGTGCCAGCAGCATTAGACAGGGGGTAGGAGAGACCCAGTACTTC
CDR3aa: CASSIRQGVGETQYF

v_gene: TRBV2
d_gene: .
j_gene: TRBJ2-6
abundance: .
CDR3nt: TGTGCCAGCATCTCCGGGTACGGGGCCAACGTCCTGACTTTC
CDR3aa: CASISGYGANVLTF

v_gene: TRBV7-2
d_gene: TRBD2
j_gene: TRBJ2-2
abundance: many
CDR3nt: TGTGCCAGCAGCTTTGGACTAGCGGGAGGCCGCACCGGGGAGCTGTTTTTT
CDR3aa: CASSFGLAGGRTGELFF

v_gene: TRBV4-3
d_gene: .
j_gene: TRBJ2-3
abundance: many
CDR3nt: TGCGCCAGCAGCCAAGATGCGGGACAGACTCCCCGGGTTTCGCAGTATTTT
CDR3aa: CASSQDAGQTPRVSQYF

v_gene: TRBV28
d_gene: .
j_gene: TRBJ1-5
abundance: .
CDR3nt: TGTGCCAGCAGCCCGGGGGGCGCGGGTCAGCCCCAGCATTTT
CDR3aa: CASSPGGAGQPQHF

v_gene: TRBV28
d_gene: .
j_gene: TRBJ1-5
abundance: few
CDR3nt: TGTGCCAGCACCCTCCTGCAGCACAATCAGCCCCAGCATTTT
CDR3aa: CASTLLQHNQPQHF

v_gene: TRBV7-2
d_gene: .
j_gene: TRBJ2-5
abundance: many
CDR3nt: TGTGCCAGCAGCCCCCGGGACGGGGAAGCGGAGACCCAGTACTTC
CDR3aa: CASSPRDGEAETQYF

v_gene: TRBV27
d_gene: .
j_gene: TRBJ2-3
abundance: many
CDR3nt: TGTGCCAGCAGTTTATCTACACGGAGGACAGATACGCAGTATTTT
CDR3aa: CASSLSTRRTDTQYF

v_gene: TRBV6-5
d_gene: TRBD1
j_gene: TRBJ1-5
abundance: many
CDR3nt: TGTGCCAGCAGTTTGGGGACAGGGGGCAATCAGCCCCAGCATTTT
CDR3aa: CASSLGTGGNQPQHF

v_gene: TRBV12-3/TRBV12-4
d_gene: TRBD1
j_gene: TRBJ1-2
abundance: many
CDR3nt: TGTGCCAGCAGCCGACAGGGTTTCTATGGCTACACCTTC
CDR3aa: CASSRQGFYGYTF

v_gene: TRBV4-3
d_gene: TRBD1
j_gene: TRBJ2-5
abundance: many
CDR3nt: TGCGCCAGCAGCCAAGCAGGACAGGGTGCGAGAGAGACCCAGTACTTC
CDR3aa: CASSQAGQGARETQYF

v_gene: TRBV28
d_gene: .
j_gene: TRBJ1-2
abundance: many
CDR3nt: TGTGCCAGCAGTTTATCCCCGGGCAACTATGGCTACACCTTC
CDR3aa: CASSLSPGNYGYTF

v_gene: TRBV6-1
d_gene: TRBD1
j_gene: TRBJ1-1
abundance: many
CDR3nt: TGTGCCAGCAGTGTGGGACAGGGGGCTCTAGCGAACACTGAAGCTTTCTTT
CDR3aa: CASSVGQGALANTEAFF

v_gene: TRBV14
d_gene: .
j_gene: TRBJ2-3
abundance: .
CDR3nt: TGTGCCAGCAGCCCCTGGCGGGGCACAGATACGCAGTATTTT
CDR3aa: CASSPWRGTDTQYF

v_gene: TRBV2
d_gene: .
j_gene: TRBJ1-1
abundance: few
CDR3nt: TGTGCCAGCAGGTACCTCAGGGATTCTGAAGCTTTCTTT
CDR3aa: CASRYLRDSEAFF

v_gene: TRBV7-2
d_gene: .
j_gene: TRBJ2-7
abundance: many
CDR3nt: TGTGCCAGCAGCTTAGGGACGACGAGCTCCTACGAGCAGTACTTC
CDR3aa: CASSLGTTSSYEQYF

v_gene: TRBV12-3/TRBV12-4
d_gene: .
j_gene: TRBJ2-5
abundance: .
CDR3nt: TGTGCCAGCAGTCCCCCGGGACCGTCCACAGAGACCCAGTACTTC
CDR3aa: CASSPPGPSTETQYF

v_gene: TRBV30
d_gene: TRBD2
j_gene: TRBJ2-4
abundance: few
CDR3nt: TGTGCCTGGAGTGTGACTAGCCGGGACATTCAGTACTTC
CDR3aa: CAWSVTSRDIQYF

v_gene: TRBV6-6
d_gene: TRBD2
j_gene: TRBJ2-1
abundance: .
CDR3nt: TGTGCCAGCAGCCAGCCCGGGACTAGCGGGAGGGAGGAGCAGTTCTTC
CDR3aa: CASSQPGTSGREEQFF

v_gene: TRBV7-2
d_gene: TRBD1
j_gene: TRBJ2-7
abundance: many
CDR3nt: TGTGCCAGCAGCCGGGACAGGGCCTACGAGCAGTACTTC
CDR3aa: CASSRDRAYEQYF

v_gene: TRBV28
d_gene: TRBD2
j_gene: TRBJ2-1
abundance: many
CDR3nt: TGTGCCAGCACCTTGGGGACTAGCGGGACGGGTTGGAATGAGCAGTTCTTC
CDR3aa: CASTLGTSGTGWNEQFF

v_gene: TRBV29-1
d_gene: .
j_gene: TRBJ1-2
abundance: .
CDR3nt: TGCAGCGTTACCGGCAGCAGACCGGGGGGTGAGGGCTACACCTTC
CDR3aa: CSVTGSRPGGEGYTF

v_gene: TRBV5-6
d_gene: .
j_gene: TRBJ2-5
abundance: .
CDR3nt: TGTGCCAGCAGCAGAACCGGGACTCAAGAGACCCAGTACTTC
CDR3aa: CASSRTGTQETQYF

v_gene: TRBV5-6
d_gene: TRBD1
j_gene: TRBJ2-7
abundance: many
CDR3nt: TGTGCCAGCAGCTCCGGGACAGGGATATACGAGCAGTACTTC
CDR3aa: CASSSGTGIYEQYF

v_gene: TRBV7-2
d_gene: .
j_gene: TRBJ1-1
abundance: many
CDR3nt: TGTGCCAGCAGCTTAACGGTGATGAACACTGAAGCTTTCTTT
CDR3aa: CASSLTVMNTEAFF

v_gene: TRBV20-1
d_gene: TRBD1
j_gene: TRBJ1-1
abundance: few
CDR3nt: TGCAGTGCCAGGACAGGGATTACTGAAGCTTTCTTT
CDR3aa: CSARTGITEAFF

v_gene: TRBV2
d_gene: .
j_gene: TRBJ2-5
abundance: .
CDR3nt: TGTGCCAGCAGTGCCCGGACAGCCCAAGAGACCCAGTACTTC
CDR3aa: CASSARTAQETQYF

v_gene: TRBV6-5
d_gene: .
j_gene: TRBJ1-4
abundance: .
CDR3nt: TGTGCCAGCAGTTACGGCAGGGTTGGGGAAAAACTGTTTTTT
CDR3aa: CASSYGRVGEKLFF

v_gene: TRBV7-8
d_gene: .
j_gene: TRBJ1-6
abundance: many
CDR3nt: TGTGCCAGCAGCTTATGGAGAGAAAATTCACCCCTCCACTTT
CDR3aa: CASSLWRENSPLHF

v_gene: TRBV6-2/TRBV6-3
d_gene: .
j_gene: TRBJ2-1
abundance: many
CDR3nt: TGTGCCAGCACCGCGACCGGGAACAGAGCTCAGTTCTTC
CDR3aa: CASTATGNRAQFF

v_gene: TRBV6-2/TRBV6-3
d_gene: TRBD1
j_gene: TRBJ2-6
abundance: few
CDR3nt: TGTGCCAGCAGTTACGACAGGGGCCCCTCTGGGGCCAACGTCCTGACTTTC
CDR3aa: CASSYDRGPSGANVLTF

v_gene: TRBV7-6
d_gene: .
j_gene: TRBJ2-2
abundance: many
CDR3nt: TGTGCCAGCAGCCCTATTAGTGGCGGGGAGCTGTTTTTT
CDR3aa: CASSPISGGELFF

v_gene: TRBV29-1
d_gene: .
j_gene: TRBJ2-7
abundance: .
CDR3nt: TGCAGCGTTGAGGGCAGGCGCGGCGAGCAGTACTTC
CDR3aa: CSVEGRRGEQYF

v_gene: TRBV12-3/TRBV12-4
d_gene: .
j_gene: TRBJ1-2
abundance: many
CDR3nt: TGTGCCAGCAGTGTCCAGGGTCTCAATGGCTACACCTTC
CDR3aa: CASSVQGLNGYTF

v_gene: TRBV6-5
d_gene: .
j_gene: TRBJ1-1
abundance: many
CDR3nt: TGTGCCAGCAGTTACGGGAGTGAGGGCACTGAAGCTTTCTTT
CDR3aa: CASSYGSEGTEAFF

v_gene: TRBV28
d_gene: .
j_gene: TRBJ1-5
abundance: .
CDR3nt: TGTGCCGCTCTCGGGGCGCGTGATCAGCATTTT
CDR3aa: CAALGARDQHF

v_gene: TRBV28
d_gene: TRBD1
j_gene: TRBJ1-6
abundance: .
CDR3nt: TGTGCCAGCAGCTATCCCCTGGGACAGTCGAATTCACCCCTCCACTTT
CDR3aa: CASSYPLGQSNSPLHF

v_gene: TRBV7-2
d_gene: TRBD2
j_gene: TRBJ2-1
abundance: many
CDR3nt: TGTGCCAGCAGCGCAAGCGGGGGTCAATTCAATGAGCAGTTCTTC
CDR3aa: CASSASGGQFNEQFF

v_gene: TRBV7-3
d_gene: .
j_gene: TRBJ2-5
abundance: many
CDR3nt: TGTGCCAGCAGCTTAAACCCCCCCAAGGTCCAAGAGACCCAGTACTTC
CDR3aa: CASSLNPPKVQETQYF

v_gene: TRBV7-9
d_gene: .
j_gene: TRBJ2-2
abundance: many
CDR3nt: TGTGCCAGCAGCTTAGGGTCCTTTAAGCGGACGAACACCGGGGAGCTGTTTTTT
CDR3aa: CASSLGSFKRTNTGELFF

v_gene: TRBV7-2
d_gene: TRBD2
j_gene: TRBJ2-2
abundance: many
CDR3nt: TGTGCCAGCAGCCCGGGACTAGTAGGCGGGGAGCTGTTTTTT
CDR3aa: CASSPGLVGGELFF

v_gene: TRBV30
d_gene: .
j_gene: TRBJ1-4
abundance: .
CDR3nt: TGTGCCTGGAGTACGAATCGGAGGGCAGGGCTGGAGGAAAAACTGTTTTTT
CDR3aa: CAWSTNRRAGLEEKLFF

v_gene: TRBV24-1
d_gene: .
j_gene: TRBJ1-2
abundance: .
CDR3nt: TGTGCCACCAGTGATTTCCCGAGGAGGTATGGCTACACCTTC
CDR3aa: CATSDFPRRYGYTF

v_gene: TRBV2
d_gene: .
j_gene: TRBJ1-5
abundance: few
CDR3nt: TGTGCCAGCAGGGGGCAGGGCGGACAGCCCCAGCATTTT
CDR3aa: CASRGQGGQPQHF

v_gene: TRBV19
d_gene: .
j_gene: TRBJ1-2
abundance: .
CDR3nt: TGTGCCAGTAGTATGCGTCCTACAGGAGGGGCTAACTATGGCTACACCTTC
CDR3aa: CASSMRPTGGANYGYTF

v_gene: TRBV5-4
d_gene: .
j_gene: TRBJ2-7
abundance: .
CDR3nt: TGTGCCAGCAGCGCAACCCGTACGACCTACGAGCAGTACTTC
CDR3aa: CASSATRTTYEQYF

v_gene: TRBV7-2
d_gene: .
j_gene: TRBJ1-2
abundance: many
CDR3nt: TGTGCCAGCAGCCCAGGATTTAACAACTATGGCTACACCTTC
CDR3aa: CASSPGFNNYGYTF

v_gene: TRBV11-3
d_gene: TRBD1
j_gene: TRBJ1-2
abundance: few
CDR3nt: TGTGCCAGCGGTGGACAGGGGGAAGCGGAAGGCTACACCTTC
CDR3aa: CASGGQGEAEGYTF

v_gene: TRBV28
d_gene: .
j_gene: TRBJ2-3
abundance: .
CDR3nt: TGTGCCAGCGGATTCAGGGATACGCAGTATTTT
CDR3aa: CASGFRDTQYF

v_gene: TRBV6-1
d_gene: .
j_gene: TRBJ2-6
abundance: many
CDR3nt: TGTGCCAGCAGGGCCGGGGCCAACGTCCTGACTTTC
CDR3aa: CASRAGANVLTF

v_gene: TRBV30
d_gene: TRBD1
j_gene: TRBJ2-7
abundance: few
CDR3nt: TGTGCCTGGAGTGGGGGACAGGGCATAAACTACGAGCAGTACTTC
CDR3aa: CAWSGGQGINYEQYF

v_gene: TRBV28
d_gene: TRBD2
j_gene: TRBJ2-7
abundance: .
CDR3nt: TGTGCCAGCAGTTTCATAGCGGGCCCCCCCCACGAGCAGTACTTC
CDR3aa: CASSFIAGPPHEQYF

v_gene: TRBV7-4
d_gene: TRBD1
j_gene: TRBJ2-3
abundance: many
CDR3nt: TGTGCCAGCAGTGGGACAGGGCCTACCACAGATACGCAGTATTTT
CDR3aa: CASSGTGPTTDTQYF

v_gene: TRBV20-1
d_gene: TRBD2
j_gene: TRBJ2-1
abundance: .
CDR3nt: TGCAGTGCTGTACTAGCGGGAGCGGTCAATGAGCAGTTCTTC
CDR3aa: CSAVLAGAVNEQFF